What follows describes a single T cell receptor beta chain. This sample was taken from a study of blood T cell repertoires in COVID-19. Study details: The cDNA or gDNA used as material had been derived from T cells, B-cell-depleted T cells, or PBMCs.

TCRdb's copy holds only in-frame clones and misses some; the assay was immunoSEQ multiplex PCR. This sample has under 200,000 clones, with 80% found just once. This CDR3 comprises 16 residues. Germline V lookup: CDR1 SGHTA, CDR2 FQGTGA. Trimming took 5 bases from V and 2 from J; bases not matched to a gene: 7. The chain couples TRBV7-3 to TRBJ2-3, with 10 bases fitting TRBD1. The sequenced material came from peripheral blood. This sequence originates from a man between 60 and 70 years old with acute or convalescent COVID-19. CDR3 residues: CASSPTGTGVTDTQYF. The DNA for the CDR3 is TGTGCCAGCAGCCCAACAGGGACAGGGGTCACAGATACGCAGTATTTT. Looking up the rest from reference TRBV7-3 and TRBJ2-3 gives the full variable domain: GAGVSQTPSNKVTEKGKYVELRCDPISGHTALYWYRQSLGQGPEFLIYFQGTGAADDSGLPNDRFFAVRPEGSVSTLKIQRTERGDSAVYLCASSPTGTGVTDTQYFGPGTRLTVL.